This T cell receptor beta chain was documented in a study of monozygotic twins with inflammatory bowel disease. Used for each TCR library was about 3,800 ng of total RNA. cDNA synthesis was performed in eight separate reactions for each sample. TCRdb re-analyzed the 5' RACE reads; it lists each CDR3 protein once, without DNA. The listing contains hundreds of thousands of distinct CDR3 sequences. On this clonotype: Its antigen is unidentified.

The CDR3 contains 12 residues. Germline V gives CDR1 DFQATT, CDR2 SNEGSKA (reference sequence). Study results and limitations: Repertoires of patients may have been made more variable by differing immunosuppressive treatments.

The chain joins TRBV20-1 to TRBJ1-5. The material sequenced was blood. This TCR was sampled from a human donor with ulcerative colitis or Crohn's disease, or a healthy co-twin of an affected twin (not recorded which). The CDR3 sequence: CSLGRSNQPQHF.